This TCR beta chain was sequenced in a study of T cell repertoires in cytomegalovirus infection. In the study overall: In public TCR beta signatures, there were indications of both CMV infection and matching HLA type.

MiXCR was run by TCRdb on the reads, yielding one entry per CDR3 protein. The sample shows around 740,000 distinct CDR3 sequences, 35% to 45% of them seen only once. The V end lost 3 bases, the J end lost 14 bases, and 19 bases lay between the germline ends. The V gene's germline CDR1 is MNHGY and CDR2 SAAAGT. CDR3 length: 13 amino acids. This rearrangement joins TRBV6-8 to TRBJ1-1; D is perhaps TRBD1 (5 bases). The sequencing input was PBMCs. This clonotype was sampled from a human donor in good health (CMV status not recorded). Some clones in this sample may be carry-over from other donors' samples. The DNA of the CDR3 is TGTGCCAGCAGTTATATCGCCGAGGGGTTTGTGTTCTTT. It encodes CASSYIAEGFVFF.